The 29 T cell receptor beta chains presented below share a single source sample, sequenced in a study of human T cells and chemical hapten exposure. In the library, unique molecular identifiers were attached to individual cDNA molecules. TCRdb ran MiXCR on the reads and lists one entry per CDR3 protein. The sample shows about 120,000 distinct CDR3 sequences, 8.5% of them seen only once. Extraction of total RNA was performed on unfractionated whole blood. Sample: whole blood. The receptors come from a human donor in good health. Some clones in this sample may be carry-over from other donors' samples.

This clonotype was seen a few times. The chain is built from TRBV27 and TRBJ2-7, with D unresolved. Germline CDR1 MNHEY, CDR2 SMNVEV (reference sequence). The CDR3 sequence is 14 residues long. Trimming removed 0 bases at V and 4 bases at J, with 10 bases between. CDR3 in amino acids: CASSLSPSQYEQYF. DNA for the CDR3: TGTGCCAGCAGTTTATCACCGTCCCAATACGAGCAGTACTTC.

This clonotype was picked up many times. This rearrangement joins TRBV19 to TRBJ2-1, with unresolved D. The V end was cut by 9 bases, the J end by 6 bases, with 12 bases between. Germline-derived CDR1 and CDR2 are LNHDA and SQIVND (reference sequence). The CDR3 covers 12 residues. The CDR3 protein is CASARRSNEQFF. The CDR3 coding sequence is TGTGCCAGCGCCAGGAGATCCAATGAGCAGTTCTTC.

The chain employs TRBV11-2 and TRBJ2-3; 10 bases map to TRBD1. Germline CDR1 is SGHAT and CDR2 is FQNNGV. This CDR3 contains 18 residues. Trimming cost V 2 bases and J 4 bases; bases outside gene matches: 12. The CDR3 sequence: CASSLFPADRGLADTQYF. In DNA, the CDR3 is TGTGCCAGCAGCTTATTCCCCGCCGACAGGGGGCTTGCAGATACGCAGTATTTT.

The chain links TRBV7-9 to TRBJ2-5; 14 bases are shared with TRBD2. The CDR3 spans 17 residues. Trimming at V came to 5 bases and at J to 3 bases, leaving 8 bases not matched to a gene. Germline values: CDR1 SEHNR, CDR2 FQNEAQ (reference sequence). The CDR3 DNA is TGTGCCAGCAGCCCGGGACTAGCGGGGGCCTTAGAAGAGACCCAGTACTTC. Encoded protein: CASSPGLAGALEETQYF.

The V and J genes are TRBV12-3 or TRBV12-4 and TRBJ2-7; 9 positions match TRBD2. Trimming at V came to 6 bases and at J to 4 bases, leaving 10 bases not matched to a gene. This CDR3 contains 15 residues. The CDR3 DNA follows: TGTGCCAGCAGCGACGGAGCGGGAGGTGCTTACGAGCAGTACTTC. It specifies CASSDGAGGAYEQYF.

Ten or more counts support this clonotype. In nucleotides, the CDR3 is TGTGCCAGTAGTATGAAACAAGGGCACTATGGCTACACCTTC. The encoded protein is CASSMKQGHYGYTF. This chain uses TRBV19 with TRBJ1-2; D gene ambiguous. Trimming shortened V by 3 bases and J by 3 bases, and 11 bases separated the two germline ends. Germline CDR1 is LNHDA and CDR2 is SQIVND (reference sequence). The CDR3 totals 14 residues.

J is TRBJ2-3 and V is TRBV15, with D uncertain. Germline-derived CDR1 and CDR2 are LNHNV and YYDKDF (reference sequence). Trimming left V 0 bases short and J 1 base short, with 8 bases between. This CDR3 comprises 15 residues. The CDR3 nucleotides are TGTGCCACCAGCAGAGATCCGGACGGCACAGATACGCAGTATTTT. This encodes CATSRDPDGTDTQYF. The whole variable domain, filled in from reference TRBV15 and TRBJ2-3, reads DAMVIQNPRYQVTQFGKPVTLSCSQTLNHNVMYWYQQKSSQAPKLLFHYYDKDFNNEADTPDNFQSRRPNTSFCFLDIRSPGLGDTAMYLCATSRDPDGTDTQYFGPGTRLTVL.

DNA for the CDR3: TGTGCCAGTAGTATCGGTTTGTGGGACACTAGCAATCAGCCCCAGCATTTT. As protein: CASSIGLWDTSNQPQHF. This chain uses TRBV19 with TRBJ1-5; tentative D call: TRBD1 (6 bases). V lost 3 bases to trimming and J lost 0 bases, with 15 bases between them. The CDR3 loop spans 17 amino acids. Germline V gene lookup returns CDR1 LNHDA and CDR2 SQIVND (reference sequence).

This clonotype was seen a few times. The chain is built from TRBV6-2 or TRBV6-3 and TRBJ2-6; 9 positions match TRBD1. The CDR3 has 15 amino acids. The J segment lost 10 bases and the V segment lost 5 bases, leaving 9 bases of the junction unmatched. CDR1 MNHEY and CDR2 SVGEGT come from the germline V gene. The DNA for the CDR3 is TGTGCCAGCAGTCGGACAGGGGCCGTGGGGAACGTCCTGACTTTC. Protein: CASSRTGAVGNVLTF.

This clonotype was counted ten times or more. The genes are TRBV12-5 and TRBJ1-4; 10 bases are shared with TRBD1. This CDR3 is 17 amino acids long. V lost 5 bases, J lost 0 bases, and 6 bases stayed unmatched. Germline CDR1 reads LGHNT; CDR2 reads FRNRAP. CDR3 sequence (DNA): TGTGCTAGTGGTCCGGGACAGGGGATATCAACTAATGAAAAACTGTTTTTT. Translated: CASGPGQGISTNEKLFF.

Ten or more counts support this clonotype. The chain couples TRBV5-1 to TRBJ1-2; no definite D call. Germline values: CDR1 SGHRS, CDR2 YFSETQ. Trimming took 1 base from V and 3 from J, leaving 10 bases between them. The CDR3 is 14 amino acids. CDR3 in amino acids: CASSLRQTDYGYTF. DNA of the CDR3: TGCGCCAGCAGCTTGCGTCAGACCGACTATGGCTACACCTTC.

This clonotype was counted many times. In DNA form, the CDR3 reads TGCAGTGCTAAGGCCCCCGGGGGCACTAATGAAAAACTGTTTTTT. Translation gives CSAKAPGGTNEKLFF. The chain links TRBV20-1 to TRBJ1-4, with D perhaps TRBD1 (6 bases). CDR3 length: 15 amino acids. The ends were cut back, 4 bases at V and 2 bases at J, with 14 bases in the middle. The germline V gene has CDR1 DFQATT and CDR2 SNEGSKA (reference sequence).

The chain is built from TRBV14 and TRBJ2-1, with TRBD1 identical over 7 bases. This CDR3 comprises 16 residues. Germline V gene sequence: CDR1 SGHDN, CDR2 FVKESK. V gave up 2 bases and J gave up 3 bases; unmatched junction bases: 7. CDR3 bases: TGTGCCAGCAGCCAACGGGACAGTTTAATCTACAATGAGCAGTTCTTC. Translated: CASSQRDSLIYNEQFF.

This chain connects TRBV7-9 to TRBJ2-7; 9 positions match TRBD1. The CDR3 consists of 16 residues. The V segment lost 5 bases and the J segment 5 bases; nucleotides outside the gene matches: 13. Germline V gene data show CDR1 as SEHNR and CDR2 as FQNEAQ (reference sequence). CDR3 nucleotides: TGTGCCAGCAGCCCGCTACCCGGGACAGGGAAGGACGAGCAGTACTTC. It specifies CASSPLPGTGKDEQYF. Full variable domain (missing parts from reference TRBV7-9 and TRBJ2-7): DTGVSQNPRHKITKRGQNVTFRCDPISEHNRLYWYRQTLGQGPEFLTYFQNEAQLEKSRLLSDRFSAERPKGSFSTLEIQRTEQGDSAMYLCASSPLPGTGKDEQYFGPGTRLTVT.

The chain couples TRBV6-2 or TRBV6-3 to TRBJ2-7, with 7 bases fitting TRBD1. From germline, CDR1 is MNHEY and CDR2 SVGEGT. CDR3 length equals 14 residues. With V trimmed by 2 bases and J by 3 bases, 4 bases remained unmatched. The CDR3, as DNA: TGTGCCAGCAGTTACGGACAGGAACACTACGAGCAGTACTTC. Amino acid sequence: CASSYGQEHYEQYF.

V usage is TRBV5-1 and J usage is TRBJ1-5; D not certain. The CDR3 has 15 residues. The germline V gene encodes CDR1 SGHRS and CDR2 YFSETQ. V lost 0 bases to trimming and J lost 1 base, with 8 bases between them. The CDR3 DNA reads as TGCGCCAGCAGCTTGGATGGCGGCAGCAATCAGCCCCAGCATTTT. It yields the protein CASSLDGGSNQPQHF. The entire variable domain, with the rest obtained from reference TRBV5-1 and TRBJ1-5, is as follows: KAGVTQTPRYLIKTRGQQVTLSCSPISGHRSVSWYQQTPGQGLQFLFEYFSETQRNKGNFPGRFSGRQFSNSRSEMNVSTLELGDSALYLCASSLDGGSNQPQHFGDGTRLSIL.

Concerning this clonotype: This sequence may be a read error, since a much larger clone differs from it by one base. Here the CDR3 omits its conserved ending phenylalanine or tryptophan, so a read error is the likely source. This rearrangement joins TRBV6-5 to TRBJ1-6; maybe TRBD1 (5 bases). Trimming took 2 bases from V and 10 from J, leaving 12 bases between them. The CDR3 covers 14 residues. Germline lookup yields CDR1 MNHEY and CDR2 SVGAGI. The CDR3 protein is CASSYGGIGSPLHL. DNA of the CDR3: TGTGCCAGCAGTTACGGGGGGATCGGGTCACCCCTCCACCTT.

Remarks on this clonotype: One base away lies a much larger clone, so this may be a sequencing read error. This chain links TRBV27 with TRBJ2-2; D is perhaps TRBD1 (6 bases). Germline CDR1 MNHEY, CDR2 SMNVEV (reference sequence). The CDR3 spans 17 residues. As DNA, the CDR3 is TGTGACAGCAGTTTAAACCGATGGACAGCTAACACCGGGGAGCTGTTTTTT. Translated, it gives CDSSLNRWTANTGELFF.

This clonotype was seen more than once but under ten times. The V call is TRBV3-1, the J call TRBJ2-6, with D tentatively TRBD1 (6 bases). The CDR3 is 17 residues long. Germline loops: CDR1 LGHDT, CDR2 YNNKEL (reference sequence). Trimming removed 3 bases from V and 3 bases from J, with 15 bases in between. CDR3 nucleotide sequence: TGTGCCAGCAGCCAGACAGGCCCTACTTTTGGGGCCAACGTCCTGACTTTC. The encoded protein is CASSQTGPTFGANVLTF.

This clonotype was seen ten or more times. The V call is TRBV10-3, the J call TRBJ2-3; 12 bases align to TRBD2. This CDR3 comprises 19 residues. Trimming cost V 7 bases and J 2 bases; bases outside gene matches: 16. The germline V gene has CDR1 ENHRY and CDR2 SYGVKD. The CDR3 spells CAIKDRKLAGGPTTDTQYF. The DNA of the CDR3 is TGTGCCATCAAGGACAGAAAACTAGCGGGGGGACCTACCACAGATACGCAGTATTTT.

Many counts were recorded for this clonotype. CDR3 nucleotides: TGTGCCATCAGTGAGTCTGTATCCCTGGATACGCAGTATTTT. Translation gives CAISESVSLDTQYF. The chain uses TRBV10-3 and TRBJ2-3; no reliable D call. The CDR3 length is 14 residues. The V gene lost 0 bases and the J gene lost 6 bases, with 10 bases spanning the gap. Germline CDR1 is ENHRY and CDR2 is SYGVKD.

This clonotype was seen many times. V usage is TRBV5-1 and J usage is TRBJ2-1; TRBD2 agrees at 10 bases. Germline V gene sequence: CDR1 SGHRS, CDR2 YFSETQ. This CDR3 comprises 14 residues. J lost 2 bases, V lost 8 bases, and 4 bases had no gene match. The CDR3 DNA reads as TGCGCCAGTACTACTAGCGGGGCCTACAATGAGCAGTTCTTC. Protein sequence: CASTTSGAYNEQFF.

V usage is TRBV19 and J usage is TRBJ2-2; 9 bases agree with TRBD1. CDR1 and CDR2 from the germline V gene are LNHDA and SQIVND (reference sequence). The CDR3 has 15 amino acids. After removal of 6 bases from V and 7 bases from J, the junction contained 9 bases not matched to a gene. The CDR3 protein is CASRVGQGSHGELFF. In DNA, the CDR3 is TGTGCCAGTAGGGTCGGACAGGGGTCCCACGGGGAGCTGTTTTTT.

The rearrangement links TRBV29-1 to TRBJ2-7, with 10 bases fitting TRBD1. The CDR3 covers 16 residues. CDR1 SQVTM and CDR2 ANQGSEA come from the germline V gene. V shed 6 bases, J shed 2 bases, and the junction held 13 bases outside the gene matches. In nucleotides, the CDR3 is TGCAGCGTGGAGGCTCCGGGACAGGGGCGAACCTACGAGCAGTACTTC. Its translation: CSVEAPGQGRTYEQYF.

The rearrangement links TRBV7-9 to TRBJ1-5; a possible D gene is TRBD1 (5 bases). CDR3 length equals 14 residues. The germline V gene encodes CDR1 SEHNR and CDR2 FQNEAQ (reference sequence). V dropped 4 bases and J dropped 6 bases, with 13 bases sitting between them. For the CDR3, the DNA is TGTGCCAGCAGCTCGGGGGGAGGTCGTCAGCCCCAGCATTTT. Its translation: CASSSGGGRQPQHF.

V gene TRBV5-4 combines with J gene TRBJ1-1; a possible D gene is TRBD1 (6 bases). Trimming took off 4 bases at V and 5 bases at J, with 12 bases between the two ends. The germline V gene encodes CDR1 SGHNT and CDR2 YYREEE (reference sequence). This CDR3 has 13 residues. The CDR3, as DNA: TGTGCCAGCAGCGCCACAGGGCTAACTGAAGCTTTCTTT. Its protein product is CASSATGLTEAFF.

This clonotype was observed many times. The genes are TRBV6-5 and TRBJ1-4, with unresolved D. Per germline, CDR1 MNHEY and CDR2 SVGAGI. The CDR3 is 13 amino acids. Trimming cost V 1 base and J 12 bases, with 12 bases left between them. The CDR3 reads CASSYFPATQLFF. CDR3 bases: TGTGCCAGCAGTTACTTCCCGGCCACCCAACTGTTTTTT.

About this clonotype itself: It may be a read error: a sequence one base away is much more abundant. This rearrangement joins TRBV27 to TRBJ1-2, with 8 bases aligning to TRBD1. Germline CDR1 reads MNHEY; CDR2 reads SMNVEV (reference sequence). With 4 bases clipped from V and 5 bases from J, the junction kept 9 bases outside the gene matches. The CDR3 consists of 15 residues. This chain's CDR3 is CASSSRGQGMYGYTF. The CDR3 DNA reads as TGTGCCAGCAGTTCCCGCGGACAGGGAATGTATGGCTACACCTTC.

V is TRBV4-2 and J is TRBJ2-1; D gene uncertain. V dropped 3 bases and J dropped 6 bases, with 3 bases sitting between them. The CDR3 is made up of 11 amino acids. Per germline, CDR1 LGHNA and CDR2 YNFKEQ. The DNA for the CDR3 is TGTGCCAGCAGCCAGTTCAATGAGCAGTTCTTC. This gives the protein CASSQFNEQFF.